This T cell receptor beta chain was profiled in a study of blood T cell repertoires in COVID-19. Recruitment covered fewer than 25 US areas and drew participants whose ages spanned 18 to 89 years. The study assigned cohorts using participant-reported clinical history. This table comes from immunoSEQ multiplex PCR, and its TCRdb copy is limited to in-frame clones, with some not included. This table has 330,000 or so clones, roughly 86% appearing once. The CDR3 has 16 residues. Trimming took off 4 bases at V and 7 bases at J, with 17 bases between the two ends. Germline CDR1 reads LGHNT; CDR2 reads FRNRAP.

The sequenced sample consisted of PBMCs or T cells enriched from blood (not recorded which). The receptor's source is a man in his forties or fifties in a cohort exposed to, infected with or recovered from COVID-19 (not recorded which). The chain is built from TRBV12-5 and TRBJ1-6; D may be TRBD1 (6 bases). The CDR3 is CASGSTYREGNSPLHF. In nucleotides, the CDR3 is TGTGCTAGTGGTTCCACCTACAGGGAAGGGAATTCACCCCTCCACTTT.